The 28 T cell receptor beta chains listed next were all sequenced from one sample in a study of cytomegalovirus exposure and HLA in healthy donors. Amplification used 60 Vbeta primers and 13 Jbeta primers. TCRdb's copy holds only in-frame clones and misses some; the assay was immunoSEQ multiplex PCR. The sample contains roughly 100,000 clones, 65% to 85% of which appear only once. Sequences were obtained from PBMCs. The receptors originated from a man in his fifties or sixties in good health and CMV-seropositive.

The V and J genes are TRBV7-8 and TRBJ2-2, with 7 bases that match TRBD2. J was trimmed by 3 bases and V by 5 bases; bases with no gene match: 9. CDR1 is SGHVS, CDR2 FQNEAQ, per germline. The CDR3 consists of 16 residues. The CDR3 protein is CASSPRELVDTGELFF. The CDR3 DNA reads as TGTGCCAGCAGCCCGCGGGAGTTAGTCGACACCGGGGAGCTGTTTTTT.

The J gene is TRBJ2-7, the V gene TRBV4-2, with TRBD2 matching 8 bases. Germline V gene lookup returns CDR1 LGHNA and CDR2 YNFKEQ. V was pared by 2 bases and J by 2 bases, with 11 bases of the junction left unmatched. This CDR3 has 17 residues. This CDR3 reads CASSQRLGGADAYEQYF. CDR3 DNA: TGTGCCAGCAGCCAACGACTCGGGGGGGCCGACGCCTACGAGCAGTACTTC.

J is TRBJ1-1 and V is TRBV28; D uncertain. The CDR3 contains 14 residues. V was clipped by 2 bases and J by 0 bases, with 7 bases between them. Germline V gene lookup returns CDR1 MDHEN and CDR2 SYDVKM. Written as DNA, the CDR3 is TGTGCCAGCAGTTTACACACTATGAACACTGAAGCTTTCTTT. Translating it yields CASSLHTMNTEAFF.

The J gene is TRBJ2-1, the V gene TRBV7-9, with D uncertain. This CDR3 is built from 16 residues. Trimming shortened V by 4 bases and J by 0 bases, and 13 bases separated the two germline ends. Germline CDR1 reads SEHNR; CDR2 reads FQNEAQ (reference sequence). CDR3 in amino acids: CASSSVGLSSYNEQFF. The CDR3 region has the DNA TGTGCCAGCAGCTCCGTCGGGTTGAGCTCCTACAATGAGCAGTTCTTC.

This chain uses TRBV9 with TRBJ2-3; 7 bases are a match to TRBD1. The CDR3 extends over 16 amino acids. The germline V gene encodes CDR1 SGDLS and CDR2 YYNGEE. Trimming removed 4 bases from V and 0 bases from J; junction bases left unmatched: 8. CDR3 coding DNA: TGTGCCAGCAGCTCGCCGGGACAGCTTAGCACAGATACGCAGTATTTT. Translating it yields CASSSPGQLSTDTQYF.

The V gene is TRBV7-8, the J gene TRBJ2-2; 10 positions match TRBD2. This CDR3 region has 16 residues. Germline V gene sequence: CDR1 SGHVS, CDR2 FQNEAQ. The V segment lost 1 base and the J segment 4 bases; nucleotides outside the gene matches: 3. This CDR3 reads CASSLGLAGVTGELFF. CDR3 coding DNA: TGTGCCAGCAGCTTAGGGCTAGCGGGAGTCACCGGGGAGCTGTTTTTT.

The CDR3 sequence is CASSLELSPYEQYF. CDR3 nucleotides: TGCGCCAGCAGCTTGGAACTAAGCCCGTACGAGCAGTACTTC. The V gene is TRBV5-1, the J gene TRBJ2-7; D is undetermined. Germline V lookup: CDR1 SGHRS, CDR2 YFSETQ. CDR3 length: 14 residues. Trimming took 0 bases from V and 4 from J, leaving 11 bases between them.

The J gene is TRBJ2-1, the V gene TRBV10-3; TRBD2 matches 9 bases. Trimming cost V 5 bases and J 10 bases; bases outside gene matches: 15. The length of the CDR3 is 16 residues. The germline CDR1 and CDR2 sequences are ENHRY and SYGVKD. CDR3 loop: CAISTYETSGKGEQFF. CDR3 DNA sequence: TGTGCCATCAGTACTTACGAGACTAGCGGAAAAGGAGAGCAGTTCTTC.

This chain's CDR3 is CAISGQSTDTQYF. CDR3 nucleotides: TGTGCCATTTCGGGACAGAGCACAGATACGCAGTATTTT. V is TRBV6-6 and J is TRBJ2-3, with 7 bases lining up with TRBD1. CDR1 and CDR2 (germline): MNHNY, SVGAGI (reference sequence). V lost 10 bases to trimming and J lost 0 bases; unmatched junction nucleotides: 4. The CDR3 totals 13 residues.

This sequence joins TRBV30 and TRBJ2-1; 9 bases fit TRBD1. From germline, CDR1 is GTSNPN and CDR2 SVGIG (reference sequence). Trimming took 7 bases from V and 4 from J; bases not matched to a gene: 5. This CDR3 comprises 13 residues. CDR3 amino acids: CASDRGSYNEQFF. CDR3 in DNA: TGTGCCTCAGACAGGGGGTCTTACAATGAGCAGTTCTTC.

The rearrangement uses TRBV5-1 and TRBJ2-2, with 7 bases matching TRBD2. The CDR3 is made up of 16 amino acids. The germline V gene encodes CDR1 SGHRS and CDR2 YFSETQ. V dropped 0 bases and J dropped 7; count of bases not matched to a gene: 9. This CDR3 is CASSLASGGRGGELFF. In nucleotides, the CDR3 is TGCGCCAGCAGCTTGGCGAGCGGCGGGAGAGGCGGGGAGCTGTTTTTT.

This clone was seen once. The rearrangement uses TRBV5-1 and TRBJ2-1; 8 bases agree with TRBD1. The V and J ends lost 0 bases and 2 bases, in that order; junction bases with no gene match: 7. Germline CDR1 SGHRS, CDR2 YFSETQ. CDR3 size: 17 residues. CDR3 loop: CASSLAGQGATYNEQFF. The DNA of the CDR3 is TGCGCCAGCAGCTTGGCCGGCCAGGGGGCTACCTACAATGAGCAGTTCTTC. Based on the CDR3 plus reference TRBV5-1 and TRBJ2-1, the full variable domain is KAGVTQTPRYLIKTRGQQVTLSCSPISGHRSVSWYQQTPGQGLQFLFEYFSETQRNKGNFPGRFSGRQFSNSRSEMNVSTLELGDSALYLCASSLAGQGATYNEQFFGPGTRLTVL.

J is TRBJ1-4 and V is TRBV6-5; D gene ambiguous. V was trimmed by 2 bases and J by 6 bases, leaving 10 bases between them. Germline V gene lookup returns CDR1 MNHEY and CDR2 SVGAGI. This CDR3 is built from 14 residues. The CDR3 bases are TGTGCCAGCAGTTACCCCGCGGGAGATGAAAAACTGTTTTTT. The encoded protein is CASSYPAGDEKLFF.

The chain uses TRBV19 and TRBJ2-7, with 7 nucleotides matching TRBD2. This CDR3 is 16 amino acids long. The germline V gene has CDR1 LNHDA and CDR2 SQIVND (reference sequence). The ends lost 5 bases at V and 4 bases at J; junction bases unmatched: 14. The DNA for the CDR3 is TGTGCCAGTAGTTCGCAGGGAGGGAGGGCCTTGTACGAGCAGTACTTC. It specifies CASSSQGGRALYEQYF.

The rearrangement links TRBV5-8 to TRBJ1-2, with a tentative D call TRBD1 (6 bases). Germline CDR1 and CDR2: SGHTS and YDEGEE. This CDR3 has 19 residues. V shed 4 bases and J shed 0 bases, with 25 bases lying between them. The CDR3 nucleotides are TGTGCCAGCAGCATAGAATTGAGGGACACGAGACCTTCTAACTATGGCTACACCTTC. Amino acids: CASSIELRDTRPSNYGYTF.

The chain joins TRBV7-2 to TRBJ2-7; TRBD1 matches at 7 bases. Germline CDR1 reads SGHTA; CDR2 reads FQGNSA. V was pared by 7 bases and J by 0 bases, with 3 bases of the junction left unmatched. This CDR3 has 13 residues. CDR3 sequence reads: CASTRDSSYEQYF. CDR3 coding DNA: TGTGCCAGCACCCGGGACAGCTCCTACGAGCAGTACTTC.

The rearrangement links TRBV5-4 to TRBJ2-1; 8 positions match TRBD2. The V gene end was trimmed by 0 bases and the J gene end by 4 bases; junction bases not matched to a gene: 9. There are 17 residues in the CDR3. Per the germline V gene, CDR1 is SGHNT and CDR2 is YYREEE (reference sequence). The DNA for the CDR3 is TGTGCCAGCAGCTTGGAAGCCGGGACTAGACTGTACAATGAGCAGTTCTTC. Amino acid sequence: CASSLEAGTRLYNEQFF.

As to this clone: The sample contains more than one DNA sequence encoding this CDR3. The chain joins TRBV6-1 to TRBJ1-4; 7 positions match TRBD1. Germline assignment: CDR1 MNHNS and CDR2 SASEGT. V lost 3 bases, J lost 5 bases, and 6 bases stayed unmatched. The CDR3 consists of 15 residues. The CDR3 sequence is CASSERTGPNEKLFF. The CDR3 coding sequence is TGTGCCAGCAGTGAGCGGACAGGACCGAATGAAAAACTGTTTTTT.

This chain joins TRBV7-2 and TRBJ2-5; 7 bases map to TRBD1. Germline CDR1 and CDR2: SGHTA and FQGNSA. The CDR3 extends over 12 amino acids. The CDR3 loop reads CVSDRDQETQYF. CDR3 DNA sequence: TGTGTCAGTGACAGGGACCAAGAGACCCAGTACTTC.

This clone was found a few times. The V gene is TRBV6-1, the J gene TRBJ2-7; no definite D call. V was trimmed by 5 bases and J by 4 bases, leaving 6 bases between them. Germline V lookup: CDR1 MNHNS, CDR2 SASEGT. The CDR3 has 11 amino acids. Here the CDR3 reads CASSPLYEQYF. The CDR3 DNA reads as TGTGCCAGCAGTCCACTTTACGAGCAGTACTTC.

The chain has TRBV19 and TRBJ1-1, with a tentative D call TRBD1 (6 bases). The germline gives CDR1 LNHDA, CDR2 SQIVND (reference sequence). CDR3 size: 13 residues. V lost 5 bases and J lost 4, with 11 bases in between. The CDR3 DNA reads TGTGCCAGTAGTGCCTCAGGGGCCACTGAAGCTTTCTTT. As protein: CASSASGATEAFF.

This chain uses TRBV27 with TRBJ2-7; possible D gene TRBD1, 7 bases. The V end lost 3 bases, the J end lost 13 bases, and 22 bases lay between the germline ends. The CDR3 consists of 14 residues. Germline V gives CDR1 MNHEY, CDR2 SMNVEV (reference sequence). Here the CDR3 reads CASSFMTATGRKYF. The CDR3 DNA reads TGTGCCAGCAGTTTCATGACGGCGACAGGGAGGAAATACTTC.

The chain carries TRBV7-2 and TRBJ2-4, with TRBD2 identical over 11 bases. The V gene's germline CDR1 is SGHTA and CDR2 FQGNSA. CDR3 length: 16 amino acids. Losses at the gene ends were 3 bases for V and 6 bases for J; bases not matched to a gene: 7. The CDR3 is CASSFGLAGATNIQYF. The CDR3 DNA follows: TGTGCCAGCAGCTTCGGACTAGCGGGCGCTACAAACATTCAGTACTTC.

The V and J genes are TRBV27 and TRBJ2-1; 11 bases map to TRBD2. Germline V gene lookup returns CDR1 MNHEY and CDR2 SMNVEV (reference sequence). The V and J ends lost 2 bases and 6 bases, in that order; junction bases with no gene match: 9. The CDR3 extends over 17 amino acids. The CDR3 sequence: CASSLIPGTSGGNEQFF. The CDR3 nucleotides read TGTGCCAGCAGTTTAATTCCGGGGACTAGCGGAGGCAATGAGCAGTTCTTC.

J is TRBJ2-7 and V is TRBV10-3, with 7 bases matching TRBD1. This CDR3 region has 13 residues. Looked up from germline, CDR1 is ENHRY and CDR2 is SYGVKD. Germline trimming cut 10 bases from V and 3 bases from J; bases unmatched to any gene: 9. The CDR3 bases are TGTGCCACCTCGGACAGGCAAGGCTACGAGCAGTACTTC. It encodes CATSDRQGYEQYF.

J is TRBJ2-1 and V is TRBV5-1, with 8 bases lining up with TRBD2. J lost 4 bases, V lost 4 bases, and 7 bases had no gene match. CDR3 length: 15 residues. CDR1 and CDR2 from the germline V gene are SGHRS and YFSETQ. The CDR3 DNA reads as TGCGCCAGCAGCCCTACTAGCGGACTTTACAATGAGCAGTTCTTC. Protein sequence: CASSPTSGLYNEQFF.

There are a few counts of this clone. The J gene is TRBJ2-7, the V gene TRBV19, with D possibly being TRBD1 (6 bases). The ends were cut back, 4 bases at V and 6 bases at J, with 19 bases in the middle. The germline gives CDR1 LNHDA, CDR2 SQIVND (reference sequence). CDR3 size: 15 residues. The CDR3 nucleotides read TGTGCCAGTAGTAGAGGACAGAGAATGTCCGGCGAGCAGTACTTC. Protein sequence: CASSRGQRMSGEQYF.

V is TRBV11-2 and J is TRBJ2-1, with 10 bases identical to TRBD2. Germline trimming cut 2 bases from V and 6 bases from J; bases unmatched to any gene: 7. The CDR3 runs to 16 residues. Germline V lookup: CDR1 SGHAT, CDR2 FQNNGV. DNA for the CDR3: TGTGCCAGCAGCTTATCTAGCGGGAGACTACGCAATGAGCAGTTCTTC. Encoded protein: CASSLSSGRLRNEQFF. Full variable domain (missing parts from reference TRBV11-2 and TRBJ2-1): EAGVAQSPRYKIIEKRQSVAFWCNPISGHATLYWYQQILGQGPKLLIQFQNNGVVDDSQLPKDRFSAERLKGVDSTLKIQPAKLEDSAVYLCASSLSSGRLRNEQFFGPGTRLTVL.